Listed below are T cell receptor beta chains from one sample, sequenced in a study of T cell repertoires in cytomegalovirus infection. Via MiXCR, TCRdb re-called the reads, giving one row per CDR3 protein. Of roughly 130,000 distinct CDR3 sequences in the sample, roughly 8.2% were seen once. What was sequenced was PBMCs. These receptors came from a human donor in good health (CMV status not recorded). Some clones in this sample may be carry-over from other donors' samples. Each CDR3 is given with its conserved first and last residue. The D gene is left open where the match is weak. Size is omitted from some rows. Given values are once, few, many or a class for expanded clones.

j_call,v_call,d_call,cdr3_length,clone_size,cdr3_nt,cdr3_aa
TRBJ1-1,TRBV11-1,TRBD1,18,many,TGTGCCAGCAGCTCAAGTACGGGACAGGGTGGAGGAAACACTGAAGCTTTCTTT,CASSSSTGQGGGNTEAFF
TRBJ1-2,TRBV7-2,NA,13,many,TGTGCCAGCAGCCCGGGCCCAAGCTATGGCTACACCTTC,CASSPGPSYGYTF
TRBJ1-1,TRBV7-2,NA,15,many,TGTGCCAGCAGCTTAGCGCAGGGTAGGAACACTGAAGCTTTCTTT,CASSLAQGRNTEAFF
TRBJ2-7,TRBV29-1,NA,12,many,TGCAGCGTTGAGGAGGGTGTCTACGAGCAGTACTTC,CSVEEGVYEQYF
TRBJ2-5,TRBV7-8,TRBD2,19,many,TGTGCCAGCAGCTTAGAGCTAGCGGGAGGTCCCTTGTACCAAGAGACCCAGTACTTC,CASSLELAGGPLYQETQYF
TRBJ2-6,TRBV3-1,TRBD1,18,NA,TGTGCCAGCAGCCAAGTAATCACAGGGGACTCTGGGGCCAACGTCCTGACTTTC,CASSQVITGDSGANVLTF
TRBJ1-1,TRBV7-9,NA,15,many,TGTGCCAGCAGCTTCCAGATCCTAAGGGGCACTGAAGCTTTCTTT,CASSFQILRGTEAFF
TRBJ2-2,TRBV28,NA,13,many,TGTGCCAGCAGTTTCCAGAACACCGGGGAGCTGTTTTTT,CASSFQNTGELFF
TRBJ2-1,TRBV5-1,NA,13,few,TGCGCCAGCAGCCCCCGGCTCAACAATGAGCAGTTCTTC,CASSPRLNNEQFF
TRBJ1-6,TRBV6-5,TRBD1,16,many,TGTGCCAGCACCAGGGACAGGAGCTCCTATAATTCACCCCTCCACTTT,CASTRDRSSYNSPLHF
TRBJ1-1,TRBV7-9,NA,15,NA,TGTGCCAGCAGCGACAGCCTTTCAGCTAACACTGAAGCTTTCTTT,CASSDSLSANTEAFF
TRBJ2-3,TRBV6-5,TRBD2,17,many,TGTGCCACCCGTCTAGCGGGGTCCTATTTGAGCACAGATACGCAGTATTTT,CATRLAGSYLSTDTQYF
TRBJ2-5,TRBV20-1,NA,16,many,TGCAGTGCTAGAGATGACGAGGGGGGCCTTCAAGAGACCCAGTACTTC,CSARDDEGGLQETQYF
TRBJ1-2,TRBV14,NA,16,NA,TGTGCCAGCAGCCAAGGACATCCGAACTCCGGCTATGGCTACACCTTC,CASSQGHPNSGYGYTF
TRBJ1-3,TRBV7-2,NA,17,many,TGTGCCAGCAGCCTCTACCGGGGAACTGGGTCTGGAAACACCATATATTTT,CASSLYRGTGSGNTIYF
TRBJ1-1,TRBV11-2,TRBD1,14,many,TGTGCCAGCAGCCCCCGACAGGGGAACACTGAAGCTTTCTTT,CASSPRQGNTEAFF
TRBJ1-2,TRBV5-1,TRBD1,16,many,TGCGCCAGCAGCCCCTTTTCGGGACAGGGTAACTATGGCTACACCTTC,CASSPFSGQGNYGYTF
TRBJ1-1,TRBV5-1,NA,14,many,TGCGCCAGCAGCTACGGGACCTTGAACACTGAAGCTTTCTTT,CASSYGTLNTEAFF
TRBJ1-1,TRBV7-2,NA,12,many,TGTGCCAGCAGCTCCAGTGGCACTGAAGCTTTCTTT,CASSSSGTEAFF
TRBJ2-1,TRBV5-6,TRBD2,14,many,TGTGCCAGCGCCGGACTAGCGGGGTCGAATGAGCAGTTCTTC,CASAGLAGSNEQFF
TRBJ1-2,TRBV20-1,NA,12,once,TGCAGTGCTAGACTACAGGGAAGTGGCTACACCTTC,CSARLQGSGYTF
TRBJ2-3,TRBV9,NA,16,NA,TGTGCCAGCAGCGTAGTACCCCTCCTAGCGACAGATACGCAGTATTTT,CASSVVPLLATDTQYF
TRBJ2-5,TRBV29-1,TRBD2,13,few,TGCAGCGGTGGACTAGCGGGGAAGGAGACCCAGTACTTC,CSGGLAGKETQYF
TRBJ1-6,TRBV9,NA,14,many,TGTGCCAGCACCCCATCTGGACTGAATTCACCCCTCCACTTT,CASTPSGLNSPLHF
TRBJ2-7,TRBV6-5,NA,15,NA,TGTGCCAGCAGCCCCGGAATCCCCACAATTTACGAGCAGTACTTC,CASSPGIPTIYEQYF
TRBJ2-1,TRBV7-2,TRBD1,15,many,TGTGCCAGCAGCTTCATGACAGGGGACTACAATGAGCAGTTCTTC,CASSFMTGDYNEQFF
TRBJ2-3,TRBV29-1,TRBD2,15,few,TGCAGCGTTGAGAAGCGGGGGGCGAGCACAGATACGCAGTATTTT,CSVEKRGASTDTQYF
TRBJ2-7,TRBV20-1,NA,12,few,TGCAGTGCCGAGGCTAGCATGGGCGAGCAGTACTTC,CSAEASMGEQYF
TRBJ1-2,TRBV9,NA,12,many,TGTGCCAGCAGCGTAGATACCTATGGCTACACCTTC,CASSVDTYGYTF
TRBJ2-7,TRBV7-9,NA,11,many,TGTGCCAGCAGCACGCACCTCGAGCAGTACTTC,CASSTHLEQYF
TRBJ1-2,TRBV28,NA,13,many,TGTGCCAGCAGCCCGACAGATAACTATGGCTACACCTTC,CASSPTDNYGYTF
TRBJ1-1,TRBV5-6,NA,13,NA,TGTGCCAGCAGCTTGGGACCCCACAGGGAAGCTTTCTTT,CASSLGPHREAFF
TRBJ1-4,TRBV28,TRBD1,16,many,TGTGCCACCCTTTTAACCTCCGGGACAGGGAAAGAAAAACTGTTTTTT,CATLLTSGTGKEKLFF
TRBJ1-2,TRBV10-3,NA,13,NA,TGTGCCATCAGTGAGGGGCCAGGGGATGGCTACACCTTC,CAISEGPGDGYTF
TRBJ2-3,TRBV7-2,NA,17,many,TGTGCCAGCAGCTTAGACCATGGGCGGGGGCGCGGAGATACGCAGTATTTT,CASSLDHGRGRGDTQYF
TRBJ2-1,TRBV28,TRBD1,13,many,TGTGCCAGCAGCACAGGGGGCCAGAATGAGCAGTTCTTC,CASSTGGQNEQFF
TRBJ1-1,TRBV6-1,TRBD1,16,many,TGTGCCAGCAGTTATATACTACAGGGGGCGCGGACTGAAGCTTTCTTT,CASSYILQGARTEAFF
TRBJ2-1,TRBV4-1,TRBD2,15,NA,TGCGCCAGCAGCCCGCCCCGGGGAGGGACTAATGAGCAGTTCTTC,CASSPPRGGTNEQFF
TRBJ2-7,TRBV20-1,NA,14,NA,TGCAGTGCTCCCATAGGGGGGGGAACATACGAGCAGTACTTC,CSAPIGGGTYEQYF
TRBJ2-3,TRBV6-1,TRBD2,14,many,TGTGCCAGCGGGAGACTAGCCCGCGCAGATACGCAGTATTTT,CASGRLARADTQYF
TRBJ1-3,TRBV2,NA,16,many,TGTGCCAGCGCTTCCGGACGGAAGGTCTCTGGAAACACCATATATTTT,CASASGRKVSGNTIYF
TRBJ1-1,TRBV7-9,NA,15,few,TGTGCCAGCAGCGCCTCAGCTCCGAGATTAACTGAAGCTTTCTTT,CASSASAPRLTEAFF
TRBJ1-5,TRBV28,NA,13,many,TGTGCCAGCTTAGGGGGATACAAACAGCCCCAGCATTTT,CASLGGYKQPQHF
TRBJ2-5,TRBV29-1,TRBD1,13,many,TGCAGCGTCCTCCGGGACAGGAAAGAGACCCAGTACTTC,CSVLRDRKETQYF
TRBJ2-7,TRBV28,TRBD2,14,NA,TGTGCCAGCAGTTGGGTCAGCGGGGGGTACGAGCAGTACTTC,CASSWVSGGYEQYF